One and the same sample provided the 29 T cell receptor beta chains below, sequenced in a study of cytomegalovirus exposure and HLA in healthy donors. Both 60 Vbeta primers and 13 Jbeta primers went into the PCR. Generated by immunoSEQ multiplex PCR, the TCRdb table keeps only in-frame clones and is missing some. The profile shows 150,000 to 200,000 clones, roughly four fifths of them singletons. Sequenced: PBMCs. The receptors shown here come from a middle-aged man in good health and CMV-seronegative.

The V gene is TRBV6-1, the J gene TRBJ1-2; TRBD1 matches 8 bases. V was clipped by 1 base and J by 8 bases; unmatched bases: 9. CDR1 and CDR2 (germline): MNHNS, SASEGT. The CDR3 consists of 15 residues. CDR3 protein: CASSEGPDRGEGYTF. CDR3 nucleotide sequence: TGTGCCAGCAGTGAAGGACCCGACAGGGGAGAGGGCTACACCTTC.

This chain links TRBV5-1 with TRBJ1-2; TRBD1 matches 10 bases. Germline V gene lookup returns CDR1 SGHRS and CDR2 YFSETQ. The CDR3 extends over 17 amino acids. J gave up 2 bases and V 4 bases, and 11 bases lay outside the gene matches. The CDR3 loop reads CASSRGTRQGANYGYTF. CDR3 DNA: TGCGCCAGCAGCCGAGGGACGAGACAGGGGGCCAACTATGGCTACACCTTC.

The chain has TRBV14 and TRBJ1-6; maybe TRBD1 (5 bases). The germline gives CDR1 SGHDN, CDR2 FVKESK. Trimming cost V 5 bases and J 5 bases, with 13 bases left between them. There are 15 residues in the CDR3. CDR3 loop: CASSSRGNHNSPLHF. CDR3 sequence (DNA): TGTGCCAGCAGCTCAAGGGGAAATCATAATTCACCCCTCCACTTT.

The V and J genes are TRBV6-4 and TRBJ1-2, with 7 bases lining up with TRBD1. The germline CDR1 and CDR2 sequences are MRHNA and SNTAGT. Trimming took 3 bases from V and 8 from J; bases not matched to a gene: 6. This CDR3 contains 13 residues. This chain's CDR3 is CASSEGGWRGYTF. The CDR3 coding sequence is TGTGCCAGCAGTGAAGGGGGCTGGAGGGGCTACACCTTC.

V usage is TRBV10-3 and J usage is TRBJ2-5, with 14 bases lining up with TRBD2. The CDR3 totals 17 residues. Germline assignment: CDR1 ENHRY and CDR2 SYGVKD. Trimming cost V 0 bases and J 3 bases; bases outside gene matches: 3. CDR3 nucleotides: TGTGCCATCAGTGAGTCCCTGGGACTAGCGGGAGAAGAGACCCAGTACTTC. Its translation: CAISESLGLAGEETQYF.

V usage is TRBV5-4 and J usage is TRBJ2-7; 7 bases match TRBD1. The V segment lost 3 bases and the J segment 1 base; nucleotides outside the gene matches: 7. There are 15 residues in the CDR3. Per the germline V gene, CDR1 is SGHNT and CDR2 is YYREEE (reference sequence). In DNA form, the CDR3 reads TGTGCCAGCAGCTCCAGACAGGGACGGTCCTACGAGCAGTACTTC. It specifies CASSSRQGRSYEQYF.

The table lists this clone with a count of one. The gene calls are TRBV29-1 and TRBJ2-3; 8 bases fit TRBD2. This CDR3 is 14 amino acids long. Germline assignment: CDR1 SQVTM and CDR2 ANQGSEA. The CDR3 bases are TGCAGTGGGGGGTCGGGAGGGTACACAGATACGCAGTATTTT. Amino acids: CSGGSGGYTDTQYF.

The V call is TRBV5-1, the J call TRBJ2-2, with a tentative D call TRBD2 (6 bases). Germline V gives CDR1 SGHRS, CDR2 YFSETQ. The CDR3 totals 15 residues. Deletions cut 4 bases from V and 4 bases from J, with 14 bases between. CDR3 in DNA: TGCGCCAGCAGCCCCGGGACTCCGACCACCGGGGAGCTGTTTTTT. Its translation: CASSPGTPTTGELFF.

V gene TRBV6-1 combines with J gene TRBJ1-2; the D is unclear. The CDR3 spans 13 residues. The V gene lost 2 bases and the J gene lost 1 base, with 5 bases spanning the gap. Germline CDR1 and CDR2: MNHNS and SASEGT. The CDR3 is CASSERHNYGYTF. CDR3 in DNA: TGTGCCAGCAGTGAAAGACATAACTATGGCTACACCTTC.

The CDR3, as DNA: TGTGCCAGCAGCCCCCGCACAGGGAAAGCTTTCTTT. Its translation: CASSPRTGKAFF. The chain joins TRBV9 to TRBJ1-1; weak D call: TRBD1 (6 bases). Trimming removed 4 bases at V and 9 bases at J, with 13 bases between. Per the germline V gene, CDR1 is SGDLS and CDR2 is YYNGEE. CDR3 length: 12 residues.

The gene calls are TRBV7-2 and TRBJ2-5; 7 bases line up with TRBD2. CDR1 SGHTA and CDR2 FQGNSA come from the germline V gene. Trimming took 6 bases from V and 1 from J; bases not matched to a gene: 8. The CDR3 sequence is 15 residues long. CDR3 sequence reads: CASRKSGTIQETQYF. CDR3 nucleotide sequence: TGTGCCAGCAGGAAGAGCGGGACTATCCAAGAGACCCAGTACTTC. The full variable domain, in which reference TRBV7-2 and TRBJ2-5 provide the parts outside the CDR3, is GAGVSQSPSNKVTEKGKDVELRCDPISGHTALYWYRQSLGQGLEFLIYFQGNSAPDKSGLPSDRFSAERTGGSVSTLTIQRTQQEDSAVYLCASRKSGTIQETQYFGPGTRLLVL.

In DNA, the CDR3 is TGCGCCAGCAGCCTCAGGGGGCTGAATGAGCAGTTCTTC. This gives the protein CASSLRGLNEQFF. The V and J genes are TRBV4-1 and TRBJ2-1; 8 positions match TRBD1. The CDR3 is 13 residues long. The V gene end was trimmed by 4 bases and the J gene end by 7 bases; junction bases not matched to a gene: 3. Germline-derived CDR1 and CDR2 are MGHRA and YSYEKL.

This clone was recorded once. The V gene is TRBV15, the J gene TRBJ2-5, with D perhaps matching TRBD2 (5 bases). The CDR3 has 14 residues. Trimming stripped 8 bases from V and 5 bases from J, with 18 bases between. Per germline, CDR1 LNHNV and CDR2 YYDKDF (reference sequence). This chain's CDR3 is CATGSGRRAETQYF. The CDR3 nucleotides read TGTGCCACCGGATCTGGTAGGCGGGCGGAGACCCAGTACTTC.

The J gene is TRBJ1-5, the V gene TRBV28; D remains ambiguous. The germline V and J ends were trimmed by 5 bases and 6 bases, with 17 bases remaining between them. This CDR3 is built from 15 residues. The germline V gene encodes CDR1 MDHEN and CDR2 SYDVKM. CDR3 DNA sequence: TGTGCCAGCAGTCCCCGGACCACGGCGGGTCAGCCCCAGCATTTT. Its protein is CASSPRTTAGQPQHF.

The CDR3 DNA reads TGTGCCTGGAGCAGGGGGGCTATTTTAGGGGGGCAGTACTTC. It translates to CAWSRGAILGGQYF. V is TRBV30 and J is TRBJ2-5; tentative D call: TRBD1 (7 bases). Germline lookup yields CDR1 GTSNPN and CDR2 SVGIG (reference sequence). With 3 bases removed from V and 11 bases from J, the gap between germline ends came to 22 bases. The CDR3 totals 14 residues.

This clone was seen only a few times. The chain is built from TRBV30 and TRBJ2-1, with no clear D. V lost 0 bases and J lost 3, with 9 bases in between. Germline loops: CDR1 GTSNPN, CDR2 SVGIG (reference sequence). The CDR3 is 14 residues long. In DNA, the CDR3 is TGTGCCTGGAGTGTTAGCCCGCTCTACAATGAGCAGTTCTTC. This translates into CAWSVSPLYNEQFF.

The chain is built from TRBV5-1 and TRBJ2-7; a possible D gene is TRBD2 (5 bases). CDR1 SGHRS and CDR2 YFSETQ come from the germline V gene. This CDR3 is built from 14 residues. V was cut by 4 bases and J by 0 bases, with 11 bases left in between. The chain's CDR3 is CASSTGVRSYEQYF. The CDR3 DNA sequence: TGCGCCAGCAGCACCGGGGTCCGCTCCTACGAGCAGTACTTC.

This clone was seen only a few times. CDR3 region: CASSKAGGGLLNYGYTF. In DNA form, the CDR3 reads TGTGCCAGCAGCAAAGCGGGGGGGGGACTTTTGAACTATGGCTACACCTTC. V usage is TRBV21-1 and J usage is TRBJ1-2. TRBV21-1 has pseudogene status. CDR3 length equals 17 residues.

This rearrangement joins TRBV7-3 to TRBJ2-2; 15 bases align to TRBD2. V dropped 4 bases and J dropped 7; count of bases not matched to a gene: 7. Germline V gives CDR1 SGHTA, CDR2 FQGTGA. This CDR3 has 17 residues. The CDR3 DNA reads TGTGCCAGCAGCTCGACTCCGGGACTAGCGGGAGGCGGGGAGCTGTTTTTT. Protein product: CASSSTPGLAGGGELFF.

The chain links TRBV18 to TRBJ1-6; 9 bases agree with TRBD1. CDR1 and CDR2 from the germline V gene are KGHSH and LQKENI. This CDR3 has 17 residues. After removal of 5 bases from V and 8 bases from J, the junction contained 13 bases not matched to a gene. The CDR3 bases are TGTGCCAGCTCAGTCAGCCGAACAGGGGGCGGTGATTCACCCCTCCACTTT. This sequence encodes CASSVSRTGGGDSPLHF. The full variable domain, in which reference TRBV18 and TRBJ1-6 provide the parts outside the CDR3, is NAGVMQNPRHLVRRRGQEARLRCSPMKGHSHVYWYRQLPEEGLKFMVYLQKENIIDESGMPKERFSAEFPKEGPSILRIQQVVRGDSAAYFCASSVSRTGGGDSPLHFGNGTRLTVT.

This rearrangement joins TRBV5-1 to TRBJ1-2; maybe TRBD1 (6 bases). Germline-derived CDR1 and CDR2 are SGHRS and YFSETQ. This CDR3 spans 15 amino acids. Deletions cut 5 bases from V and 5 bases from J, with 19 bases between. The CDR3 here is CASRAGTPRGYGYTF. Here the CDR3 DNA reads TGCGCCAGCAGGGCTGGGACACCTCGAGGGTATGGCTACACCTTC.

The J gene is TRBJ1-4, the V gene TRBV6-1, with TRBD1 identical over 9 bases. V trimming: 6 bases; J trimming: 3 bases; junction bases outside the gene matches: 2. This CDR3 region has 14 residues. Per the germline V gene, CDR1 is MNHNS and CDR2 is SASEGT. CDR3 DNA sequence: TGTGCCAGCAGGACAGGGGGACCTAATGAAAAACTGTTTTTT. This translates into CASRTGGPNEKLFF.

The genes are TRBV30 and TRBJ2-7, with 8 nucleotides matching TRBD1. The CDR3 is made up of 13 amino acids. CDR1 and CDR2 (germline): GTSNPN, SVGIG (reference sequence). With V trimmed by 5 bases and J by 0 bases, 3 bases remained unmatched. DNA of the CDR3: TGTGCCTGGGGACAGGGATTCTCCTACGAGCAGTACTTC. Its protein product is CAWGQGFSYEQYF.

This clone has only one observation. The genes are TRBV29-1 and TRBJ2-4, with 7 positions matching TRBD2. V lost 2 bases to trimming and J lost 3 bases; unmatched junction nucleotides: 7. CDR1 SQVTM and CDR2 ANQGSEA come from the germline V gene. There are 15 residues in the CDR3. CDR3 sequence (DNA): TGCAGCGTTGAATTTGCGGGGGAAGTCAAAAACATTCAGTACTTC. Its protein product is CSVEFAGEVKNIQYF. The complete variable domain, with remaining parts taken from reference TRBV29-1 and TRBJ2-4, reads SAVISQKPSRDICQRGTSLTIQCQVDSQVTMMFWYRQQPGQSLTLIATANQGSEATYESGFVIDKFPISRPNLTFSTLTVSNMSPEDSSIYLCSVEFAGEVKNIQYFGAGTRLSVL.

The V and J genes are TRBV4-3 and TRBJ2-6, with D possibly TRBD2 on 7 matching bases. The V gene's germline CDR1 is LGHNA and CDR2 YSLEER. CDR3 length: 19 amino acids. V lost 4 bases to trimming and J lost 0 bases, with 19 bases between them. CDR3 sequence (DNA): TGCGCCAGCAGCCGCGAAAGAGGGGGGGTATACTCTGGGGCCAACGTCCTGACTTTC. It encodes CASSRERGGVYSGANVLTF.

Comment on this clone: The junction differs from germline at one of its ends, possibly a read error. The CDR3 nucleotides read TGTTCCAGCAGCTCCTCCCCCCGGACAGGGGATCTCTACGAGCAGTACTTC. Encoded protein: CSSSSSPRTGDLYEQYF. The gene calls are TRBV7-9 and TRBJ2-7, with 9 bases lining up with TRBD1. Germline CDR1 reads SEHNR; CDR2 reads FQNEAQ (reference sequence). This CDR3 region has 17 residues. The whole variable domain, remainder taken from reference TRBV7-9 and TRBJ2-7, is DTGVSQNPRHKITKRGQNVTFRCDPISEHNRLYWYRQTLGQGPEFLTYFQNEAQLEKSRLLSDRFSAERPKGSFSTLEIQRTEQGDSAMYLCSSSSSPRTGDLYEQYFGPGTRLTVT.

V usage is TRBV7-2 and J usage is TRBJ1-3, with D unclear. The CDR3 extends over 16 amino acids. The germline CDR1 and CDR2 sequences are SGHTA and FQGNSA. Deletions cut 2 bases from V and 0 bases from J, with 11 bases between. In nucleotides, the CDR3 is TGTGCCAGCAGCTTAAGCGGAGGCCTCTCTGGAAACACCATATATTTT. Translation gives CASSLSGGLSGNTIYF. Combining the CDR3 with reference TRBV7-2 and TRBJ1-3 gives the whole variable domain GAGVSQSPSNKVTEKGKDVELRCDPISGHTALYWYRQSLGQGLEFLIYFQGNSAPDKSGLPSDRFSAERTGGSVSTLTIQRTQQEDSAVYLCASSLSGGLSGNTIYFGEGSWLTVV.

V gene TRBV2 combines with J gene TRBJ1-3; D unresolved. Trimming stripped 2 bases from V and 0 bases from J, with 5 bases between. The germline gives CDR1 SNHLY, CDR2 FYNNEI. The CDR3 sequence is 14 residues long. The CDR3 sequence: CASSERSSGNTIYF. In DNA form, the CDR3 reads TGTGCCAGCAGTGAAAGGAGCTCTGGAAACACCATATATTTT.

This chain joins TRBV9 and TRBJ2-1; TRBD2 matches at 9 bases. V trimming: 4 bases; J trimming: 4 bases; junction bases outside the gene matches: 6. CDR1 and CDR2 from the germline V gene are SGDLS and YYNGEE. This CDR3 comprises 15 residues. The chain's CDR3 is CASSRIAGVYNEQFF. The CDR3 nucleotides read TGTGCCAGCAGCAGAATAGCGGGAGTATACAATGAGCAGTTCTTC.